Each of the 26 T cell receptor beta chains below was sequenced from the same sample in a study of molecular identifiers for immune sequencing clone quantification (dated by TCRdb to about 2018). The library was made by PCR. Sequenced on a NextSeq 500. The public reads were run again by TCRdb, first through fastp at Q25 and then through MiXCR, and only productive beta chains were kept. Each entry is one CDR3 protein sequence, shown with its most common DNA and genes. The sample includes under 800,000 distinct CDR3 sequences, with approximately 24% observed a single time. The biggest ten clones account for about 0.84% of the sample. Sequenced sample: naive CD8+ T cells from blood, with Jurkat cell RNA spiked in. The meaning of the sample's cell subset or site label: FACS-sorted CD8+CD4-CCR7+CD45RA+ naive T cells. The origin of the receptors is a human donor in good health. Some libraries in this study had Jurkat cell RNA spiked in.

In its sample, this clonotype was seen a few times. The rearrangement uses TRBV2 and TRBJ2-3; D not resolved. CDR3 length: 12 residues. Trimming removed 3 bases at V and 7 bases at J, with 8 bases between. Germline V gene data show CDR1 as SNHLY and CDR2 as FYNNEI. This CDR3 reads CASSEWDNTQYF. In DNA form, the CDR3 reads TGTGCCAGCAGTGAGTGGGATAATACGCAGTATTTT.

The CDR3 DNA is TGTGCCAGCAGTGAACTCGGACAGCACTACGAGCAGTACTTC. This sequence encodes CASSELGQHYEQYF. The V call is TRBV27, the J call TRBJ2-7, with D perhaps matching TRBD1 (6 bases). V dropped 5 bases and J dropped 3 bases, with 14 bases sitting between them. This CDR3 has 14 residues. Germline V gene lookup returns CDR1 MNHEY and CDR2 SMNVEV (reference sequence).

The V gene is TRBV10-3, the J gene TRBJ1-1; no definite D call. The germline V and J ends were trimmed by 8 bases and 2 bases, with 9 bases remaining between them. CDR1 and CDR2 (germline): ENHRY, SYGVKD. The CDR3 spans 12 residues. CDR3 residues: CAIRAGNTEAFF. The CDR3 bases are TGTGCCATCCGGGCAGGTAACACTGAAGCTTTCTTT.

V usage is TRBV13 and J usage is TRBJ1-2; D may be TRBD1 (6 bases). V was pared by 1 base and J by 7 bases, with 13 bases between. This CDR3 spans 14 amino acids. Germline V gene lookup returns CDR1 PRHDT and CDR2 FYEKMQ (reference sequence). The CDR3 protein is CASSLDWGPSGYTF. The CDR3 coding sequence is TGTGCCAGCAGCTTAGACTGGGGGCCCTCTGGCTACACCTTC.

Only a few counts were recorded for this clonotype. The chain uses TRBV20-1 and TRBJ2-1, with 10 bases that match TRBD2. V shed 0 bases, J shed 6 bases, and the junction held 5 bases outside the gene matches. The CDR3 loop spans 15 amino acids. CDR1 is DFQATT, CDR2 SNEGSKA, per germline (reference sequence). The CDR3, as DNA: TGCAGTGCTAGAGAGGCTAGCGGGAGTCCCAATGAGCAGTTCTTC. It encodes CSAREASGSPNEQFF.

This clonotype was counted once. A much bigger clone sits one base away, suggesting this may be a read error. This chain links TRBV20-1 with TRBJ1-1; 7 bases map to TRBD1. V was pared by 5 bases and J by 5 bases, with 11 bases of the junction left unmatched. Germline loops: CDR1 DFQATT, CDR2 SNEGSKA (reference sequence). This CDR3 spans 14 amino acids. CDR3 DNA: TGCAGTGCTTACCCCGGAGGGGGCGCTACTGAAGCTTTCTTT. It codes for CSAYPGGGATEAFF.

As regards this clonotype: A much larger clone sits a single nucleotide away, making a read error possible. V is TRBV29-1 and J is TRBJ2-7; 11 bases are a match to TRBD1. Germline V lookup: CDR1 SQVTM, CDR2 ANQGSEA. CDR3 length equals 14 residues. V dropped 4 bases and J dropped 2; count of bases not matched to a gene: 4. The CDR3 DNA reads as TGCAGCGTTGCGCAGGGACAGGGGGCCTACGAGCAGTACTTC. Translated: CSVAQGQGAYEQYF.

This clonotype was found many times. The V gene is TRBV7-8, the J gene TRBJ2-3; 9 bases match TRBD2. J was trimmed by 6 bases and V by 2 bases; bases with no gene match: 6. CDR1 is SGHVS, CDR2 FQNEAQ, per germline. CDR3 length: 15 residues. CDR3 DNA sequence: TGTGCCAGCAGCTTAAAAAGCGGGGGGCTGGATACGCAGTATTTT. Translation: CASSLKSGGLDTQYF.

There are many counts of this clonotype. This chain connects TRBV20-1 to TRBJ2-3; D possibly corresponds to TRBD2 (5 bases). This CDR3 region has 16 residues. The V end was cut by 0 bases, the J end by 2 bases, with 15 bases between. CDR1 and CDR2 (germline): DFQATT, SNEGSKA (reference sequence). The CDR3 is CSARDHLSGTTDTQYF. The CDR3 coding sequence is TGCAGTGCTAGAGACCACCTCAGCGGCACCACAGATACGCAGTATTTT.

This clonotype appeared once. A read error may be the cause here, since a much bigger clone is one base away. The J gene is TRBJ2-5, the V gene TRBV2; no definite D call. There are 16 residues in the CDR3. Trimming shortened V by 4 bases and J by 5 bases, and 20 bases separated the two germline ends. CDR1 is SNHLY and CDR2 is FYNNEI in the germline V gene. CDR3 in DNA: TGTGCCAGCAGTGGAGCTGTCTCCCCCCGTTGGGAGACCCAGTACTTC. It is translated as CASSGAVSPRWETQYF.

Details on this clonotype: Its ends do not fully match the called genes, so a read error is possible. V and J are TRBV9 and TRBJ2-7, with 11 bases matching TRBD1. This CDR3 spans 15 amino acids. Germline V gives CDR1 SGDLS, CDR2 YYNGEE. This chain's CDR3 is CASSVDGQGADEQHF. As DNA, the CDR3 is TGTGCCAGCAGCGTAGACGGACAGGGGGCGGACGAGCAGCACTTC. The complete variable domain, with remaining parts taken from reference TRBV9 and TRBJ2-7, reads DSGVTQTPKHLITATGQRVTLRCSPRSGDLSVYWYQQSLDQGLQFLIQYYNGEERAKGNILERFSAQQFPDLHSELNLSSLELGDSALYFCASSVDGQGADEQHFGPGTRLTVT.

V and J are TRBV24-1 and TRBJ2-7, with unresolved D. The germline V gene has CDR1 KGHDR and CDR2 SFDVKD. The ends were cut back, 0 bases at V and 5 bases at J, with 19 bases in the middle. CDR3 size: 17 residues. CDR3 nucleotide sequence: TGTGCCACCAGTGATTTGTATCCGGGCCGGTGGTTGGACGAGCAGTACTTC. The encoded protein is CATSDLYPGRWLDEQYF.

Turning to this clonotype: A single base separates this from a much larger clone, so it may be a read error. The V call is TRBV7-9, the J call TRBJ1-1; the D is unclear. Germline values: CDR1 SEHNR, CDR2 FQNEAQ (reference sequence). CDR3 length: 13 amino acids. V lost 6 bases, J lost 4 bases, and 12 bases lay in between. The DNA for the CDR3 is TGTGCCAGCAGATCAAAGGAGGGCACTGAAGCTTTCTTT. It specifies CASRSKEGTEAFF.

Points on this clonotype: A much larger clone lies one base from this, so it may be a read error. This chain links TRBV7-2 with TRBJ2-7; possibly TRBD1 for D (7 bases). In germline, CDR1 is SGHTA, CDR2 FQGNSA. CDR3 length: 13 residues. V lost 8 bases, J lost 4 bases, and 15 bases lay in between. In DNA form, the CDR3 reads TGTGCCAGCCGGGGCAGGGGGGATTACGAGCAGTACTTC. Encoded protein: CASRGRGDYEQYF. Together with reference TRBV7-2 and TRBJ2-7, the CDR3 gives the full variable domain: GAGVSQSPSNKVTEKGKDVELRCDPISGHTALYWYRQSLGQGLEFLIYFQGNSAPDKSGLPSDRFSAERTGGSVSTLTIQRTQQEDSAVYLCASRGRGDYEQYFGPGTRLTVT.

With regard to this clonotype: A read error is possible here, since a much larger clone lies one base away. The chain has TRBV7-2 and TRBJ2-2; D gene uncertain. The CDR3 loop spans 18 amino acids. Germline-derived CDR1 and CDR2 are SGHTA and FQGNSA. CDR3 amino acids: CPSSPQPARHIGTGELFF. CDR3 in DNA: TGTCCCAGCAGCCCACAACCCGCGCGTCACATCGGCACCGGGGAGCTGTTTTTT.

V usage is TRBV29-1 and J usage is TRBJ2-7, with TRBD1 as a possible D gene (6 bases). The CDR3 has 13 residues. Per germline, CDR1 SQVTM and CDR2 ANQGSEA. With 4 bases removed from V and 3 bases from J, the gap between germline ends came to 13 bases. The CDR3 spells CSVATGLIYEQYF. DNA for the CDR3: TGCAGCGTTGCGACAGGCCTTATCTACGAGCAGTACTTC.

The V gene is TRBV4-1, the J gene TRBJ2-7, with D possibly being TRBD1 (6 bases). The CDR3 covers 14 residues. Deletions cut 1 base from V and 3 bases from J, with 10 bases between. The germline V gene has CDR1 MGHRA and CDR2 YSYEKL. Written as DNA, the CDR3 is TGCGCCAGCAGCCAAGTACGACAGGACTACGAGCAGTACTTC. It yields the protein CASSQVRQDYEQYF.

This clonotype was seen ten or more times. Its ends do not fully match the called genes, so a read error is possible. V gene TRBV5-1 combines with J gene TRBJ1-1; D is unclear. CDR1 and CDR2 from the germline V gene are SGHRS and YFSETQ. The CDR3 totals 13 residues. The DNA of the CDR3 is TGTGCCAGCAGCTTGTCAGGAGGCACTGAAGCTTTCTTT. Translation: CASSLSGGTEAFF.

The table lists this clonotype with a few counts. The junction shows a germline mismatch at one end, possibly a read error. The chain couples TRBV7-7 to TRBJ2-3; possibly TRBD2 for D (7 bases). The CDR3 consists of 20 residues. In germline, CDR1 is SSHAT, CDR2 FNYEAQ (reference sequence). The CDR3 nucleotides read TGTGCTAGCAGCTTAACGTTCGGGGGGCGCGGGCCGGGAGACGCAGATACGCAGTATTTT. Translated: CASSLTFGGRGPGDADTQYF. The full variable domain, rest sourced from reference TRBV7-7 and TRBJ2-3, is GAGVSQSPRYKVTKRGQDVTLRCDPISSHATLYWYQQALGQGPEFLTYFNYEAQPDKSGLPSDRFSAERPEGSISTLTIQRTEQRDSAMYRCASSLTFGGRGPGDADTQYFGPGTRLTVL.

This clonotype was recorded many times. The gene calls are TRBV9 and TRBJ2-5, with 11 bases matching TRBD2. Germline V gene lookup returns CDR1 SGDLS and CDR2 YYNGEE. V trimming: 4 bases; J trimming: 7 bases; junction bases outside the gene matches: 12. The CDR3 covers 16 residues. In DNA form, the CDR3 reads TGTGCCAGCAGCCCCTTAGCGGGAGGGCCGGGGGTGACCCAGTACTTC. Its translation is CASSPLAGGPGVTQYF.

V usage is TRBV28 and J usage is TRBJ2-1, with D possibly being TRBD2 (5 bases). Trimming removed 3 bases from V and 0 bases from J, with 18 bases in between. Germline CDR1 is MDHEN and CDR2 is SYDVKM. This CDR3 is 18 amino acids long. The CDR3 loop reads CASSFRGFVTNSYNEQFF. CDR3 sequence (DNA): TGTGCCAGCAGTTTTCGGGGATTTGTAACCAACTCCTACAATGAGCAGTTCTTC.

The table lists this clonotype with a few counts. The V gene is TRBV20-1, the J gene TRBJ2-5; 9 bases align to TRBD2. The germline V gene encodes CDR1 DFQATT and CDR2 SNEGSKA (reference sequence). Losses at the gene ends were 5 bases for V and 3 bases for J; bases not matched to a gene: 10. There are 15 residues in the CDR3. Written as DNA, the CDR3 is TGCAGTGCTTCCCCCCGGCTAGCGGGGAAAGAGACCCAGTACTTC. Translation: CSASPRLAGKETQYF.

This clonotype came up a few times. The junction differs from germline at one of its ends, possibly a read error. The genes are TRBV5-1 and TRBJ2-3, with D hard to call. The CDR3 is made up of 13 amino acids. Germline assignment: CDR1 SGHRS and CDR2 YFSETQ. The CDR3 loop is CASSLVQPDTQCF. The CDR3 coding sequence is TGCGCCAGCAGCTTGGTACAGCCAGATACGCAGTGTTTT.

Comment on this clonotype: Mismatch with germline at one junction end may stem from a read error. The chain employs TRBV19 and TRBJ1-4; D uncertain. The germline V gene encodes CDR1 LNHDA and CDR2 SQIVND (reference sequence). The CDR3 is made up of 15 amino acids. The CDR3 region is CASSISRGPNEKLIF. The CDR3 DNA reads TGTGCCAGTAGTATCAGCCGCGGGCCTAATGAAAAACTGATTTTT.

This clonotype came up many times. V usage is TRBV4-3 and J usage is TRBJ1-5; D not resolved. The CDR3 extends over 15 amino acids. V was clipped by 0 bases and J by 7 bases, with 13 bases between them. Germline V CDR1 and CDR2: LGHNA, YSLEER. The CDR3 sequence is CASSQDLGLGQPQHF. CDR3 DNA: TGCGCCAGCAGCCAAGATCTGGGGTTGGGGCAGCCCCAGCATTTT.

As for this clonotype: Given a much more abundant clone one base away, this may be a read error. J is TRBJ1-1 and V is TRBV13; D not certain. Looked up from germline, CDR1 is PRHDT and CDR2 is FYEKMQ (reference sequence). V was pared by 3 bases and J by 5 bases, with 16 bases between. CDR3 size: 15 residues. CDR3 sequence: CASSFGPRLLTEAFF. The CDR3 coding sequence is TGTGCCAGCAGCTTTGGCCCCCGGTTGCTTACTGAAGCTTTCTTT.